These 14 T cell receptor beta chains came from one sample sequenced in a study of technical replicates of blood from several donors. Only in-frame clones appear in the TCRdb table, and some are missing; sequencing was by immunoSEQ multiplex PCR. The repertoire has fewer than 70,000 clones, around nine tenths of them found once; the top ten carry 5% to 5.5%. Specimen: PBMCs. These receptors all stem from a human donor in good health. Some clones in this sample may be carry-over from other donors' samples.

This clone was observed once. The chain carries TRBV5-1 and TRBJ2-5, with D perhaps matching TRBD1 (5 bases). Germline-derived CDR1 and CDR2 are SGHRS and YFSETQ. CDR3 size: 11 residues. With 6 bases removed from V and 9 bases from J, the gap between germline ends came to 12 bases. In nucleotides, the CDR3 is TGCGCCAGCACCGACGAAGGGGCCCAGTACTTC. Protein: CASTDEGAQYF.

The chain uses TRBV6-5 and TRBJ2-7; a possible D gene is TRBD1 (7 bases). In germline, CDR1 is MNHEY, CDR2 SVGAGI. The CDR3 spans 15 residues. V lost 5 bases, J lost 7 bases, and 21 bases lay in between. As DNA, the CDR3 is TGTGCCAGCAGTAGACTGAAGGGGGCGGGGTGGGAGCAGTACTTC. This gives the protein CASSRLKGAGWEQYF.

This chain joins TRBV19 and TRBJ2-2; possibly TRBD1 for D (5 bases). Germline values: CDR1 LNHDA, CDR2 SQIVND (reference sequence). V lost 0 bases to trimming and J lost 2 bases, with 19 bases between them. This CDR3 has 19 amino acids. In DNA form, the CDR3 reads TGTGCCAGTAGTATAGACGCAAATCCGAGACAGACCAACACCGGGGAGCTGTTTTTT. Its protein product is CASSIDANPRQTNTGELFF.

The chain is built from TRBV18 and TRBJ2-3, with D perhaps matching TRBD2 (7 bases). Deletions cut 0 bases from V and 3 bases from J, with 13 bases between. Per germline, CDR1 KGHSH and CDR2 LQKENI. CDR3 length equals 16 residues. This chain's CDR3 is CASSPPNRGATDTQYF. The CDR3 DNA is TGTGCCAGCTCACCACCGAATCGGGGGGCGACAGATACGCAGTATTTT.

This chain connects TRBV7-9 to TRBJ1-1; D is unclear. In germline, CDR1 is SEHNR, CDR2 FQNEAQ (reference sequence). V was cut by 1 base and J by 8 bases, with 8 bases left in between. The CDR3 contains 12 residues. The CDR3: CASSLDAREAFF. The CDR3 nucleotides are TGTGCCAGCAGCTTAGATGCCAGAGAAGCTTTCTTT.

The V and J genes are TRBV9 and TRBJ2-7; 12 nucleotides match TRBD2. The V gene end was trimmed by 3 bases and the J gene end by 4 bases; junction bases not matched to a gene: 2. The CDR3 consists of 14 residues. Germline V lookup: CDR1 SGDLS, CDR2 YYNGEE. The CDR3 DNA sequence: TGTGCCAGCAGCGAGACTAGCGGGGGATACGAGCAGTACTTC. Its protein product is CASSETSGGYEQYF.

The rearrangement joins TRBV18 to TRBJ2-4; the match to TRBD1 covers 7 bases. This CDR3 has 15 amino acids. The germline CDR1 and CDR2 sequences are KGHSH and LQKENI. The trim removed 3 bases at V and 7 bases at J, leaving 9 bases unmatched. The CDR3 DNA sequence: TGTGCCAGCTCACCCCCAGGGGACAGTTTCAACATTCAGTACTTC. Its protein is CASSPPGDSFNIQYF.

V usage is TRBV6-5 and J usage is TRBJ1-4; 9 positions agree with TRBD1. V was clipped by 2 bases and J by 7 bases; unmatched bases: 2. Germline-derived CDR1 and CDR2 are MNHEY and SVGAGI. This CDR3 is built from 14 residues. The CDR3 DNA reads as TGTGCCAGCAGTTACGGGACAGGGAGTGAAAAACTGTTTTTT. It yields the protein CASSYGTGSEKLFF.

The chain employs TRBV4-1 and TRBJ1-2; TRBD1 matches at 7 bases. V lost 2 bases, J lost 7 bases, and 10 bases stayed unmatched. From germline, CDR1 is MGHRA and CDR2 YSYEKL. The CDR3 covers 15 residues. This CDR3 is CASSQSDREGGGYTF. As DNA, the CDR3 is TGCGCCAGCAGCCAATCCGACAGGGAAGGAGGTGGCTACACCTTC.

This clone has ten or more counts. CDR3 sequence (DNA): TGTGCCAGCAGCTTAGAGGGGGGGTCGGAGGGGTCCTACAATGAGCAGTTCTTC. Its protein product is CASSLEGGSEGSYNEQFF. This chain connects TRBV13 to TRBJ2-1, with D maybe TRBD2 (7 bases). Germline CDR1 reads PRHDT; CDR2 reads FYEKMQ (reference sequence). V was shortened by 1 base and J by 1 base, with 17 bases between the two germline ends. CDR3 length equals 18 residues.

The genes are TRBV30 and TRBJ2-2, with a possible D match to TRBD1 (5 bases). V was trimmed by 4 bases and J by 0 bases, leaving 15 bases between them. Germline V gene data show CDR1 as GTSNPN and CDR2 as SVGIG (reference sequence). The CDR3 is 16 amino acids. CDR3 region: CAWMRLTRANTGELFF. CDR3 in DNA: TGTGCCTGGATGAGACTCACCAGGGCGAACACCGGGGAGCTGTTTTTT.

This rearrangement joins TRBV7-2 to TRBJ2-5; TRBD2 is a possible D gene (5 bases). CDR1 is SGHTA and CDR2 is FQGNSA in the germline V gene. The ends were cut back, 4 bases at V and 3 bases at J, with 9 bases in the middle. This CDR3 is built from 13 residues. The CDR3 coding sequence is TGTGCCAGCAGCTCCGACTATAAAGAGACCCAGTACTTC. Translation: CASSSDYKETQYF.

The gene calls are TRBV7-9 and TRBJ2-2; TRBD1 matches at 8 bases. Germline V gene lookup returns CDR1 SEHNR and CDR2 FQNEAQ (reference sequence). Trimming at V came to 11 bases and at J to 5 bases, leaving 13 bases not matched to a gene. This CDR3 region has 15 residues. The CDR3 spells CAGAGGATRTGELFF. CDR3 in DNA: TGTGCCGGAGCAGGGGGCGCGACCCGTACCGGGGAGCTGTTTTTT.

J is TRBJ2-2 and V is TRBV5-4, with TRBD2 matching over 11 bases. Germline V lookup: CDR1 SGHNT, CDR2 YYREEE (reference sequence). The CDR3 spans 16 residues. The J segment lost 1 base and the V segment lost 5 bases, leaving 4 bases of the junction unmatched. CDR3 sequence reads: CASRAGTSGNTGELFF. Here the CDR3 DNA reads TGTGCCAGCAGAGCTGGGACTAGCGGGAACACCGGGGAGCTGTTTTTT.